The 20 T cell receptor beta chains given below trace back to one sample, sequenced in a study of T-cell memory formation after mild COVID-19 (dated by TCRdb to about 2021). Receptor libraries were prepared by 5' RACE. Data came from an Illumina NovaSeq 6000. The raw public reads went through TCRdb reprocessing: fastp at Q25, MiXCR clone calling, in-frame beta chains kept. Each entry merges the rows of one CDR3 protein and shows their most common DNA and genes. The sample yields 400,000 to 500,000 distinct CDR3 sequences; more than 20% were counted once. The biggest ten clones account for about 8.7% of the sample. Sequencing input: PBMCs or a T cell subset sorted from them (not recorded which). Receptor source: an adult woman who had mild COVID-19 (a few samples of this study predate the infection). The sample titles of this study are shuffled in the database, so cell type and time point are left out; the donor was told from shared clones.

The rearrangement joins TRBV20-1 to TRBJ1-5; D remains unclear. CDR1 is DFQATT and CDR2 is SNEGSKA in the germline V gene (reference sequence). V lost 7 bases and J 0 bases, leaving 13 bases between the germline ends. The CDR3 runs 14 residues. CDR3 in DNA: TGCAGTGTATCGAGAGACTATAGCAATCAGCCCCAGCATTTT. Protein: CSVSRDYSNQPQHF.

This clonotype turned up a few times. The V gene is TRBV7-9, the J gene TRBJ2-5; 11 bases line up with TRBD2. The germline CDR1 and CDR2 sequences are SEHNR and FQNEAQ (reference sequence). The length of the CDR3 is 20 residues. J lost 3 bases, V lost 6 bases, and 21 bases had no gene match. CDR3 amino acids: CASRSFRDSGGARREETQYF. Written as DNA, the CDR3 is TGTGCCAGCAGGTCATTTCGAGATAGCGGGGGGGCTCGGCGGGAAGAGACCCAGTACTTC.

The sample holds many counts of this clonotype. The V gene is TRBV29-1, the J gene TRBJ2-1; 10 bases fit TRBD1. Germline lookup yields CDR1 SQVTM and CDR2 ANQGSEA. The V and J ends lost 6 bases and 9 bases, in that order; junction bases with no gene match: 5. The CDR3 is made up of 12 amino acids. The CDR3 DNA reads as TGCAGCGTCGGACAGGGGGTGGGTGAGCAGTTCTTC. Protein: CSVGQGVGEQFF.

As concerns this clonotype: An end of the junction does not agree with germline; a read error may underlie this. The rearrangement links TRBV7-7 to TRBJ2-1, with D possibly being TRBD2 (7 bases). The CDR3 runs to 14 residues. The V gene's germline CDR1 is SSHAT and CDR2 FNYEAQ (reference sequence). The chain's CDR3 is CASSKGGAWNEQFF. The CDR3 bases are TGTGCTAGCAGCAAGGGGGGGGCGTGGAATGAGCAGTTCTTC. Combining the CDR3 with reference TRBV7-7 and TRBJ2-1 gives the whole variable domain GAGVSQSPRYKVTKRGQDVTLRCDPISSHATLYWYQQALGQGPEFLTYFNYEAQPDKSGLPSDRFSAERPEGSISTLTIQRTEQRDSAMYRCASSKGGAWNEQFFGPGTRLTVL.

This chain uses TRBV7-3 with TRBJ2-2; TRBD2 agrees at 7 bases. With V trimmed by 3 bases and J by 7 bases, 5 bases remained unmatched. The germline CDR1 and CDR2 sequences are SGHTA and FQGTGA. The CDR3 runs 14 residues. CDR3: CASSLGGSGGELFF. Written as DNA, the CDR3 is TGTGCCAGCAGCTTGGGCGGGAGTGGCGGGGAGCTGTTTTTT. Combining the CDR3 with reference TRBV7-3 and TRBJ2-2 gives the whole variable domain GAGVSQTPSNKVTEKGKYVELRCDPISGHTALYWYRQSLGQGPEFLIYFQGTGAADDSGLPNDRFFAVRPEGSVSTLKIQRTERGDSAVYLCASSLGGSGGELFFGEGSRLTVL.

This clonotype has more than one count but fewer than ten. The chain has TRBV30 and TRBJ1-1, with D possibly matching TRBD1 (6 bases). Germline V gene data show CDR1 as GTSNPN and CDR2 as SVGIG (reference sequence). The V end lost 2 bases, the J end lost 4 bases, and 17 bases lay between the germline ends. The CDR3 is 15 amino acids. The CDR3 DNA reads TGTGCCTGGAGTCCCCAGGGGTGGTATGGCACTGAAGCTTTCTTT. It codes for CAWSPQGWYGTEAFF.

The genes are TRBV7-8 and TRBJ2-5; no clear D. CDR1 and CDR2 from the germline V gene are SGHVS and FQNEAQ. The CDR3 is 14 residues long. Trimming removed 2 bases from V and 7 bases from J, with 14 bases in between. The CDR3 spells CASSLPGRPGTQYF. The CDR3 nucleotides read TGTGCCAGCAGCTTACCGGGCCGCCCAGGGACCCAGTACTTC.

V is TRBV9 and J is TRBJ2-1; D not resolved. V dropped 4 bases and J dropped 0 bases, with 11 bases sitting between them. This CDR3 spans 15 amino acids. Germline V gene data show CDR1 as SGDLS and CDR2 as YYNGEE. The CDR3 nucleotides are TGTGCCAGCAGCCAGAAGCGCAGCTCCTACAATGAGCAGTTCTTC. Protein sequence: CASSQKRSSYNEQFF.

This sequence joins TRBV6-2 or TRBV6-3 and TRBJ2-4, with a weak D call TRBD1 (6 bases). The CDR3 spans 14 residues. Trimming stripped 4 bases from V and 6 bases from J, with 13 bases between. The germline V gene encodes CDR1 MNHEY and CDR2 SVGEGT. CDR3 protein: CASSSEGEGNIQYF. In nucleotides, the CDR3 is TGTGCCAGCAGTTCAGAGGGGGAAGGAAACATTCAGTACTTC.

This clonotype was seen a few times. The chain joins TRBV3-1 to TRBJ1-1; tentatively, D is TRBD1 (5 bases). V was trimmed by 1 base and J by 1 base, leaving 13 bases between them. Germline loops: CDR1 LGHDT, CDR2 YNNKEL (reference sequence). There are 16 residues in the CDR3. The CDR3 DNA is TGTGCCAGCAGCCAAGCTCGGGGGTTGGGGAACACTGAAGCTTTCTTT. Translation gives CASSQARGLGNTEAFF.

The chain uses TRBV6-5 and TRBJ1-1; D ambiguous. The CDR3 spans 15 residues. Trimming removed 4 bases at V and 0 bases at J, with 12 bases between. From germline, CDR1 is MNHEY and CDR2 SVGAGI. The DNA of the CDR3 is TGTGCCAGCAGTTCATCGAGGGCCATGAACACTGAAGCTTTCTTT. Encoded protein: CASSSSRAMNTEAFF.

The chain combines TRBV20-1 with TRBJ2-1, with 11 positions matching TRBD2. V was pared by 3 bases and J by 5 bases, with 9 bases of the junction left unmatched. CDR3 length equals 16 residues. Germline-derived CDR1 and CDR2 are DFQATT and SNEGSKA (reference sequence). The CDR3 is CSASGLLAGDHNEQFF. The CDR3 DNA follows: TGCAGTGCTAGTGGGCTACTAGCGGGAGATCACAATGAGCAGTTCTTC.

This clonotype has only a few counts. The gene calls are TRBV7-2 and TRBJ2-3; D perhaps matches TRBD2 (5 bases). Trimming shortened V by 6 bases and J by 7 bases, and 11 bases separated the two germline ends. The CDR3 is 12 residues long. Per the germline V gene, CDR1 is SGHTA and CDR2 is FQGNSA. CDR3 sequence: CASSKTGNTQYF. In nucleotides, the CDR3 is TGTGCCAGCAGTAAAACGGGGAATACGCAGTATTTT.

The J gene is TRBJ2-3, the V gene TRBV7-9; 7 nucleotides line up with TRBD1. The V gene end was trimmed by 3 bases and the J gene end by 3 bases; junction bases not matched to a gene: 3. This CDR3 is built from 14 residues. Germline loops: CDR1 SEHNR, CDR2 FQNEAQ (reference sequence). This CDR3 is CASSFTGVTDTQYF. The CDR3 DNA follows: TGTGCCAGCAGCTTCACAGGGGTAACAGATACGCAGTATTTT.

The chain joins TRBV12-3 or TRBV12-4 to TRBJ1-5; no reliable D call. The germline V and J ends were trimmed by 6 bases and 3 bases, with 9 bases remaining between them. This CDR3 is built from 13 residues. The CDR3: CASRPRVNQPQHF. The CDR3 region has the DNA TGTGCCAGCAGACCTCGTGTCAATCAGCCCCAGCATTTT.

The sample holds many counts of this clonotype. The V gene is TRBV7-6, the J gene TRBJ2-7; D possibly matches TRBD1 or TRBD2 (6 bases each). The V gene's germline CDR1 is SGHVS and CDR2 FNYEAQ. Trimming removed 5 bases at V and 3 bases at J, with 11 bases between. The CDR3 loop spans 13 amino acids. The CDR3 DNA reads TGTGCCAGCAGCGCCGGGGGCCTCTACGAGCAGTACTTC. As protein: CASSAGGLYEQYF.

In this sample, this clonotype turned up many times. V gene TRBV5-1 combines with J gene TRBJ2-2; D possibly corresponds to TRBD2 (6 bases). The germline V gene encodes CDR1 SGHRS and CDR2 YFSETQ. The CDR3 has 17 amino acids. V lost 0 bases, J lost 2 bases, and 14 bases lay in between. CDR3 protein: CASSLVPSGHNTGELFF. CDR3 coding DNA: TGCGCCAGCAGCTTGGTTCCCAGCGGGCACAACACCGGGGAGCTGTTTTTT.

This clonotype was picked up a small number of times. CDR3 sequence reads: CASSLLPSSGSTYEQYF. Here the CDR3 DNA reads TGTGCCAGCAGCTTACTCCCCTCTAGCGGGAGTACCTACGAGCAGTACTTC. V is TRBV7-2 and J is TRBJ2-7; 10 positions match TRBD2. CDR3 length equals 17 residues. Germline values: CDR1 SGHTA, CDR2 FQGNSA. The V segment lost 2 bases and the J segment 2 bases; nucleotides outside the gene matches: 9.

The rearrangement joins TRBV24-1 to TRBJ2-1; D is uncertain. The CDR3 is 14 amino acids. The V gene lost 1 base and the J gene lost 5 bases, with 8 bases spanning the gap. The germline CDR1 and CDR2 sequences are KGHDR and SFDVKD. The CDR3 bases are TGTGCCACCAGTGATTTTCTCGGCGACAATGAGCAGTTCTTC. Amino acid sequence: CATSDFLGDNEQFF.

The CDR3 DNA reads TGTGCCAGCAGCCAAGTCGTCCGTGGGACAGGGGGCACGGGAAACACCATATATTTT. Its protein product is CASSQVVRGTGGTGNTIYF. The V call is TRBV4-2, the J call TRBJ1-3; 12 nucleotides line up with TRBD1. J gave up 4 bases and V 1 base, and 11 bases lay outside the gene matches. The germline CDR1 and CDR2 sequences are LGHNA and YNFKEQ. This CDR3 contains 19 residues.